Presented here are 14 T cell receptor beta chains from one specimen sequenced in a study of identical twins. Each CDR3 protein is one row after TCRdb ran MiXCR on the 5' RACE reads. The sample contains approximately 890,000 distinct CDR3 sequences, about 12% of which appear only once. These data also featured in a second study, about yellow fever vaccine responses in identical twins.

Sample: PBMCs. The receptors originated from a young woman in good health.

This chain links TRBV12-3 or TRBV12-4 with TRBJ2-2; D ambiguous. Trimming shortened V by 7 bases and J by 4 bases, and 10 bases separated the two germline ends. CDR3 size: 13 residues. The CDR3: CASTPYGTGELFF. DNA for the CDR3: TGTGCCAGCACCCCGTATGGCACCGGGGAGCTGTTTTTT.

This clonotype was observed a handful of times. J is TRBJ2-2 and V is TRBV18; TRBD1 matches 9 bases. This CDR3 is 16 amino acids long. The germline V gene has CDR1 KGHSH and CDR2 LQKENI. V shed 5 bases and J 2 bases; nucleotides not matched to a gene: 6. The CDR3 region has the DNA TGTGCCAGCTCAGCTTACAGGGGGCGCAACACCGGGGAGCTGTTTTTT. Its translation: CASSAYRGRNTGELFF.

The V gene is TRBV2, the J gene TRBJ2-7; 7 nucleotides agree with TRBD1. Germline V CDR1 and CDR2: SNHLY, FYNNEI. V trimming: 6 bases; J trimming: 7 bases; junction bases outside the gene matches: 9. The CDR3 has 13 amino acids. Here the CDR3 reads CASSDTGAREQYV. In nucleotides, the CDR3 is TGTGCCAGCAGCGATACAGGGGCGCGGGAGCAGTACGTC.

This clonotype was seen a handful of times. J is TRBJ2-5 and V is TRBV2; D unresolved. There are 14 residues in the CDR3. Germline lookup yields CDR1 SNHLY and CDR2 FYNNEI. V lost 4 bases to trimming and J lost 5 bases, with 14 bases between them. CDR3 bases: TGTGCCAGCAGTGTAACCCAGCAAGGGGAGACCCAGTACTTC. Translated, it gives CASSVTQQGETQYF.

The rearrangement uses TRBV5-1 and TRBJ2-7; D remains ambiguous. The CDR3 covers 15 residues. Germline CDR1 and CDR2: SGHRS and YFSETQ. Trimming cost V 0 bases and J 7 bases, with 17 bases left between them. The CDR3 DNA is TGCGCCAGCAGCTTGGCCGAGGACGGGCCTTTTGAGCAGTACGTC. Residues: CASSLAEDGPFEQYV.

The CDR3 region is CSARDLVLEDTEAFF. The CDR3 nucleotides read TGCAGTGCTAGAGATCTAGTCTTGGAGGACACTGAAGCTTTCTTT. The chain employs TRBV20-1 and TRBJ1-1; no clear D. V was pared by 0 bases and J by 3 bases, with 14 bases between. The CDR3 sequence is 15 residues long. Germline CDR1 reads DFQATT; CDR2 reads SNEGSKA (reference sequence).

This rearrangement joins TRBV10-1 to TRBJ2-3; D is unclear. V was trimmed by 1 base and J by 5 bases, leaving 4 bases between them. Per germline, CDR1 WNHNN and CDR2 SYGVQD (reference sequence). The CDR3 totals 12 residues. As DNA, the CDR3 is TGCGCCAGCAGTGAGTTCGAAGATACGCAGTATTTT. Its translation is CASSEFEDTQYF.

This clonotype was counted between two and nine times. The V call is TRBV20-1, the J call TRBJ2-2; D is uncertain. Trimming pared 0 bases from V and 3 bases from J, leaving 14 bases between. The germline gives CDR1 DFQATT, CDR2 SNEGSKA (reference sequence). This CDR3 is built from 16 residues. In DNA, the CDR3 is TGCAGTGCTAGAGATCTCGGTAGCAGATACACCGGGGAGCTGTTTTTT. Amino acid sequence: CSARDLGSRYTGELFF.

This chain links TRBV14 with TRBJ2-1; TRBD2 matches 8 bases. The CDR3 runs to 15 residues. The germline gives CDR1 SGHDN, CDR2 FVKESK. V gave up 8 bases and J gave up 2 bases; unmatched junction bases: 8. In DNA, the CDR3 is TGTGCCAGCGGACGTATAGCGGGACCCTACAATGAGCAGTTCTTC. This codes for CASGRIAGPYNEQFF.

This sequence joins TRBV9 and TRBJ1-3; D not certain. This CDR3 region has 17 residues. The V end lost 4 bases, the J end lost 0 bases, and 17 bases lay between the germline ends. The V gene's germline CDR1 is SGDLS and CDR2 YYNGEE. CDR3 DNA sequence: TGTGCCAGCAGCCCCGACTGGGCACAGAGCTCTGGAAACACCATATATTTT. As protein: CASSPDWAQSSGNTIYF.

Many counts were recorded for this clonotype. The rearrangement links TRBV15 to TRBJ2-7; 8 bases line up with TRBD1. Germline-derived CDR1 and CDR2 are LNHNV and YYDKDF (reference sequence). The CDR3 extends over 12 amino acids. With V trimmed by 4 bases and J by 6 bases, 2 bases remained unmatched. CDR3 nucleotide sequence: TGTGCCACCAGCATACAGGGGGGCGAGCAGTACTTC. Translation: CATSIQGGEQYF.

In this sample, this clonotype turned up a few times. The genes are TRBV3-1 and TRBJ2-1; maybe TRBD1 (6 bases). The length of the CDR3 is 17 residues. The germline CDR1 and CDR2 sequences are LGHDT and YNNKEL (reference sequence). Deletions cut 2 bases from V and 4 bases from J, with 18 bases between. CDR3 nucleotide sequence: TGTGCCAGCAGCCAAACCGCCACAGGGTTGTCATACAATGAGCAGTTCTTC. Its protein is CASSQTATGLSYNEQFF.

V usage is TRBV6-1 and J usage is TRBJ2-1; D ambiguous. CDR3 length: 13 residues. V was shortened by 2 bases and J by 9 bases, with 11 bases between the two germline ends. Germline V lookup: CDR1 MNHNS, CDR2 SASEGT. The CDR3 loop is CASSEQLVSEQFF. DNA for the CDR3: TGTGCCAGCAGTGAACAGCTAGTCAGTGAGCAGTTCTTC.

CDR3 loop: CASRDRENQPQHF. The CDR3 nucleotides are TGTGCCTCTCGGGACAGGGAAAATCAGCCCCAGCATTTT. The genes are TRBV10-3 and TRBJ1-5, with 9 nucleotides matching TRBD1. CDR3 length equals 13 residues. Germline V gene lookup returns CDR1 ENHRY and CDR2 SYGVKD. V shed 11 bases and J 4 bases; nucleotides not matched to a gene: 6.